One sample yielded the 19 T cell receptor beta chains listed below, sequenced in a study of CD8+CD57+ T cells in acquired aplastic anemia. TCR beta VDJ and CDR3 profiling used genomic DNA as template. A single record per CDR3 protein comes from TCRdb applying MiXCR to the reads. The table includes 150,000 to 200,000 distinct CDR3 sequences, roughly 43% detected once. Before being chosen for sequencing, patients had shown CD8+CD57+ cell expansion by flow cytometry. What was sequenced was sorted CD4+, CD8+, or CD8+CD57+ T cells (not recorded which) from PBMCs. The source is a human donor with aplastic anemia.

The chain employs TRBV10-3 and TRBJ1-4; perhaps TRBD1 as D (6 bases). There are 13 residues in the CDR3. In germline, CDR1 is ENHRY, CDR2 SYGVKD. V lost 0 bases, J lost 13 bases, and 12 bases lay in between. CDR3 DNA sequence: TGTGCCATCAGTGAGTCGCGTGAGGGGGGACTGTTTTTT. Its translation is CAISESREGGLFF.

V usage is TRBV6-1 and J usage is TRBJ2-7; tentative D call: TRBD1 (7 bases). The CDR3 spans 16 residues. Trimming pared 6 bases from V and 5 bases from J, leaving 23 bases between. Germline V gene sequence: CDR1 MNHNS, CDR2 SASEGT. In DNA form, the CDR3 reads TGTGCCAGCAGCCCCAGCACAGGGGAGGTATTGAACGAGCAGTACTTC. This translates into CASSPSTGEVLNEQYF.

The chain uses TRBV11-1 and TRBJ2-1, with no clear D. The CDR3 loop spans 14 amino acids. V was pared by 5 bases and J by 4 bases, with 12 bases between. Germline V lookup: CDR1 SGHAT, CDR2 FQDESV (reference sequence). The CDR3 sequence is CASSQTGQYNEQFF. The CDR3 DNA reads TGTGCCAGCAGCCAAACCGGTCAGTACAATGAGCAGTTCTTC.

This clonotype occurred many times. The chain's CDR3 is CASSPRTGYGDEQFF. DNA of the CDR3: TGTGCCAGCAGCCCTCGGACAGGGTATGGCGATGAGCAGTTCTTC. The chain carries TRBV9 and TRBJ2-1, with 8 bases fitting TRBD1. The CDR3 has 15 residues. Germline V gene lookup returns CDR1 SGDLS and CDR2 YYNGEE. The V and J ends lost 4 bases and 8 bases, in that order; junction bases with no gene match: 11. Complete variable domain (other parts from reference TRBV9 and TRBJ2-1): DSGVTQTPKHLITATGQRVTLRCSPRSGDLSVYWYQQSLDQGLQFLIQYYNGEERAKGNILERFSAQQFPDLHSELNLSSLELGDSALYFCASSPRTGYGDEQFFGPGTRLTVL.

The V call is TRBV19, the J call TRBJ2-7, with 7 bases that match TRBD1. This CDR3 is built from 15 residues. Germline V gene sequence: CDR1 LNHDA, CDR2 SQIVND (reference sequence). V lost 5 bases, J lost 5 bases, and 12 bases stayed unmatched. The chain's CDR3 is CASSSLEGQNNEQYF. CDR3 nucleotides: TGTGCCAGTAGTTCCTTAGAGGGACAGAACAACGAGCAGTACTTC. Full variable domain (outside the CDR3, taken from reference TRBV19 and TRBJ2-7): DGGITQSPKYLFRKEGQNVTLSCEQNLNHDAMYWYRQDPGQGLRLIYYSQIVNDFQKGDIAEGYSVSREKKESFPLTVTSAQKNPTAFYLCASSSLEGQNNEQYFGPGTRLTVT.

On this clonotype itself: It may be a read error: a sequence one base away is much more abundant. The rearrangement uses TRBV28 and TRBJ2-7; D perhaps matches TRBD2 (6 bases). Germline V gene sequence: CDR1 MDHEN, CDR2 SYDVKM. CDR3 length: 14 amino acids. Trimming shortened V by 2 bases and J by 7 bases, and 15 bases separated the two germline ends. CDR3 amino acids: CASSLEGRAGEQYF. CDR3 DNA: TGTGCCAGCAGTTTAGAGGGCAGGGCGGGGGAGCAGTACTTC.

With respect to this clonotype: A much bigger clone sits one base away, suggesting this may be a read error. Because the CDR3 is missing its conserved closing phenylalanine or tryptophan, this is likely a read error. The chain has TRBV6-2 or TRBV6-3 and TRBJ1-1; 7 positions agree with TRBD1. Germline V gene lookup returns CDR1 MNHEY and CDR2 SVGEGT. Losses at the gene ends were 5 bases for V and 4 bases for J; bases not matched to a gene: 7. The CDR3 consists of 14 residues. The CDR3 bases are TGTGCCAGCAGTCAACAGGGGAGTGGCACTGAAGCTTTCTTA. Its translation: CASSQQGSGTEAFL.

The table lists this clonotype with many counts. The chain uses TRBV5-4 and TRBJ2-1, with D unclear. V was pared by 0 bases and J by 0 bases, with 7 bases between. The germline V gene has CDR1 SGHNT and CDR2 YYREEE (reference sequence). There are 15 residues in the CDR3. The CDR3 loop reads CASSLGISSYNEQFF. DNA of the CDR3: TGTGCCAGCAGCTTGGGGATTAGCTCCTACAATGAGCAGTTCTTC.

The V call is TRBV12-3 or TRBV12-4, the J call TRBJ2-7, with D perhaps being TRBD1 or TRBD2 (5 bases each). V lost 8 bases and J 4 bases, leaving 12 bases between the germline ends. This CDR3 has 12 amino acids. CDR3 in amino acids: CASQGGGYEQYF. For the CDR3, the DNA is TGTGCCAGCCAAGGTGGGGGATACGAGCAGTACTTC.

This clonotype was seen repeatedly, ten times or more. The gene calls are TRBV19 and TRBJ1-4, with TRBD1 identical over 7 bases. Germline CDR1 and CDR2: LNHDA and SQIVND (reference sequence). This CDR3 has 15 residues. V lost 6 bases and J lost 7; bases outside the gene matches: 11. CDR3 amino acids: CASRPRQGGSEKLFF. The CDR3 DNA is TGTGCCAGTAGGCCCCGACAGGGCGGATCTGAAAAACTGTTTTTT.

This clonotype was seen repeatedly, ten times or more. The chain employs TRBV9 and TRBJ2-7; D is ambiguous. With 0 bases removed from V and 5 bases from J, the gap between germline ends came to 12 bases. Per germline, CDR1 SGDLS and CDR2 YYNGEE. The CDR3 length is 14 residues. The CDR3 coding sequence is TGTGCCAGCAGCGTAGGGCCAAAAATCGACGAGCAGTACTTC. Amino acids: CASSVGPKIDEQYF.

This clonotype was counted at least ten times. The CDR3 protein is CASSRQGYEKLFF. CDR3 sequence (DNA): TGTGCCAGCAGCCGACAGGGGTACGAAAAACTGTTTTTT. V gene TRBV7-8 combines with J gene TRBJ1-4; 8 bases map to TRBD1. This CDR3 has 13 amino acids. The germline gives CDR1 SGHVS, CDR2 FQNEAQ. The trim removed 5 bases at V and 8 bases at J, leaving 4 bases unmatched.

This clonotype was detected ten times or more. The gene calls are TRBV12-3 or TRBV12-4 and TRBJ2-1, with TRBD1 as a possible D gene (6 bases). The CDR3 runs to 16 residues. Trimming stripped 6 bases from V and 5 bases from J, with 20 bases between. The CDR3 reads CASSQEAGQTNNEQFF. CDR3 DNA sequence: TGTGCCAGCAGCCAAGAGGCAGGACAGACAAACAATGAGCAGTTCTTC.

This clonotype came up many times. The gene calls are TRBV5-6 and TRBJ1-2, with TRBD1 as a possible D gene (5 bases). There are 12 residues in the CDR3. Per germline, CDR1 SGHDT and CDR2 YYEEEE. V lost 4 bases, J lost 4 bases, and 8 bases lay in between. For the CDR3, the DNA is TGTGCCAGCAGCAGGGACTCCTATGGCTACACCTTC. It codes for CASSRDSYGYTF.

The table lists this clonotype with a few counts. This rearrangement joins TRBV18 to TRBJ1-1; D ambiguous. The germline CDR1 and CDR2 sequences are KGHSH and LQKENI. This CDR3 contains 14 residues. Trimming shortened V by 0 bases and J by 4 bases, and 9 bases separated the two germline ends. The CDR3 DNA reads as TGTGCCAGCTCACCACCGCCAGAGATCACTGAAGCTTTCTTT. Protein sequence: CASSPPPEITEAFF.

This clonotype occurred many times. The rearrangement joins TRBV25-1 to TRBJ2-7, with 7 bases that match TRBD2. The CDR3 has 15 amino acids. The V segment lost 3 bases and the J segment 1 base; nucleotides outside the gene matches: 6. CDR1 is MGHDK and CDR2 is SYGVNS in the germline V gene. CDR3 sequence: CASSESGGRSYEQYF. The CDR3 coding sequence is TGTGCCAGCAGTGAGTCCGGGGGGAGGTCCTACGAGCAGTACTTC.

The genes are TRBV5-4 and TRBJ2-5; TRBD2 matches 9 bases. Germline V gene lookup returns CDR1 SGHNT and CDR2 YYREEE (reference sequence). With V trimmed by 5 bases and J by 5 bases, 4 bases remained unmatched. The CDR3 spans 13 residues. As DNA, the CDR3 is TGTGCCAGCAGATACGCGGGGGGGGAGACCCAGTACTTC. Its translation: CASRYAGGETQYF.

Concerning this clonotype: A much larger clone sits a single nucleotide away, making a read error possible. The chain carries TRBV7-3 and TRBJ2-2, with D tentatively TRBD2 (5 bases). Germline lookup yields CDR1 SGHTA and CDR2 FQGTGA. The V and J ends lost 5 bases and 12 bases respectively, with 19 bases between them. The CDR3 contains 14 residues. CDR3: CASSPWLGPGKLFF. In DNA, the CDR3 is TGTGCCAGCAGCCCCTGGCTGGGTCCGGGGAAGCTGTTTTTT. The variable domain in full, with the rest retrieved from reference TRBV7-3 and TRBJ2-2, is GAGVSQTPSNKVTEKGKYVELRCDPISGHTALYWYRQSLGQGPEFLIYFQGTGAADDSGLPNDRFFAVRPEGSVSTLKIQRTERGDSAVYLCASSPWLGPGKLFFGEGSRLTVL.

Comments on this clonotype: This may be a read error, as it is one base from a much larger clone. The J gene is TRBJ2-5, the V gene TRBV6-1, with 8 positions matching TRBD1. Germline CDR1 is MNHNS and CDR2 is SASEGT. CDR3 size: 13 residues. This CDR3 reads CASRPRGREAQYF. CDR3 DNA: TGTGCCAGCAGACCCAGGGGGCGAGAGGCCCAGTACTTC.